These 28 T cell receptor beta chains were all obtained from the same sample, sequenced in a study of blood T cell repertoires in COVID-19. Clones were read by immunoSEQ multiplex PCR, and TCRdb kept only the in-frame ones, dropping some. The sample consists of roughly 70,000 clones, about 90% of them appearing once. Sequencing was carried out using peripheral blood. Receptors were obtained from a human donor in a cohort sampled during active COVID-19.

CDR3 nucleotides: TGTGCCAGCAGCCCGGGGGGCACTGAAGCTTTCTTT. As protein: CASSPGGTEAFF. This chain uses TRBV2 with TRBJ1-1; possibly TRBD1 for D (5 bases). Trimming stripped 6 bases from V and 4 bases from J, with 9 bases between. The CDR3 consists of 12 residues. The germline V gene has CDR1 SNHLY and CDR2 FYNNEI.

The V and J genes are TRBV6-5 and TRBJ1-2; 7 bases fit TRBD1. CDR1 is MNHEY, CDR2 SVGAGI, per germline. J was trimmed by 6 bases and V by 5 bases; bases with no gene match: 6. The CDR3 spans 13 residues. The DNA for the CDR3 is TGTGCCAGCAGTCCCGTGCAGGGGGATGGCTACACCTTC. It codes for CASSPVQGDGYTF.

The J gene is TRBJ1-5, the V gene TRBV6-2 or TRBV6-3, with TRBD1 as a possible D gene (6 bases). V was trimmed by 4 bases and J by 6 bases, leaving 13 bases between them. The germline CDR1 and CDR2 sequences are MNHEY and SVGEGT. The CDR3 is 14 amino acids. The chain's CDR3 is CASSSGQGSQPQHF. As DNA, the CDR3 is TGTGCCAGCAGTTCCGGGCAGGGGAGTCAGCCCCAGCATTTT.

The chain employs TRBV9 and TRBJ1-2; possible D gene TRBD1, 5 bases. Trimming cost V 4 bases and J 4 bases, with 20 bases left between them. Germline V CDR1 and CDR2: SGDLS, YYNGEE. CDR3 length equals 16 residues. The CDR3 reads CASSIALGAGSYGYTF. Here the CDR3 DNA reads TGTGCCAGCAGCATCGCCCTCGGGGCGGGAAGCTATGGCTACACCTTC. The whole variable domain, remainder taken from reference TRBV9 and TRBJ1-2, is DSGVTQTPKHLITATGQRVTLRCSPRSGDLSVYWYQQSLDQGLQFLIQYYNGEERAKGNILERFSAQQFPDLHSELNLSSLELGDSALYFCASSIALGAGSYGYTFGSGTRLTVV.

V is TRBV4-3 and J is TRBJ1-5; 8 bases fit TRBD1. The CDR3 spans 14 residues. Germline V gives CDR1 LGHNA, CDR2 YSLEER. V was clipped by 4 bases and J by 5 bases; unmatched bases: 4. The CDR3 loop reads CASSPGQDYQPQHF. CDR3 coding DNA: TGCGCCAGCAGCCCGGGACAGGATTATCAGCCCCAGCATTTT.

As for this clone: The sample holds other DNA sequences that translate to the same CDR3. The chain joins TRBV27 to TRBJ1-3; D unclear. The germline V gene encodes CDR1 MNHEY and CDR2 SMNVEV (reference sequence). This CDR3 has 15 amino acids. Trimming pared 0 bases from V and 0 bases from J, leaving 6 bases between. The CDR3 DNA sequence: TGTGCCAGCAGTTTATCGAGTGGCTCTGGAAACACCATATATTTT. Encoded protein: CASSLSSGSGNTIYF.

The chain is built from TRBV4-2 and TRBJ1-2; D uncertain. The germline V and J ends were trimmed by 0 bases and 2 bases, with 10 bases remaining between them. From germline, CDR1 is LGHNA and CDR2 YNFKEQ. This CDR3 is 15 amino acids long. The CDR3 DNA is TGTGCCAGCAGCCAAGAGAGGCGGCAGAACTATGGCTACACCTTC. It specifies CASSQERRQNYGYTF.

Here the CDR3 reads CSVRDRTNYGYTF. The CDR3 nucleotides are TGCAGCGTTCGGGACAGGACTAACTATGGCTACACCTTC. This chain joins TRBV29-1 and TRBJ1-2; TRBD1 matches at 8 bases. The CDR3 is 13 residues long. CDR1 is SQVTM and CDR2 is ANQGSEA in the germline V gene. V trimming: 5 bases; J trimming: 0 bases; junction bases outside the gene matches: 2.

The CDR3: CASSGGTSGGITDTQYF. DNA for the CDR3: TGTGCCAGCAGCGGAGGGACTAGCGGGGGGATCACAGATACGCAGTATTTT. The chain has TRBV5-4 and TRBJ2-3, with 15 positions matching TRBD2. Germline lookup yields CDR1 SGHNT and CDR2 YYREEE (reference sequence). CDR3 length: 17 residues. With 4 bases clipped from V and 2 bases from J, the junction kept 5 bases outside the gene matches.

V is TRBV5-4 and J is TRBJ2-2, with D possibly being TRBD1 (7 bases). Trimming removed 4 bases at V and 7 bases at J, with 20 bases between. This CDR3 is 16 amino acids long. CDR1 is SGHNT, CDR2 YYREEE, per germline (reference sequence). This chain's CDR3 is CASSPQSHRGGGELFF. CDR3 nucleotide sequence: TGTGCCAGCAGCCCCCAATCTCACAGGGGAGGCGGGGAGCTGTTTTTT.

J is TRBJ1-1 and V is TRBV29-1, with no clear D. V dropped 3 bases and J dropped 0 bases, with 5 bases sitting between them. Germline V gene lookup returns CDR1 SQVTM and CDR2 ANQGSEA. This CDR3 comprises 12 residues. CDR3 sequence: CSVEGVNTEAFF. The DNA of the CDR3 is TGCAGCGTTGAGGGAGTGAACACTGAAGCTTTCTTT.

This clone has only a few counts. This rearrangement joins TRBV5-6 to TRBJ1-5, with D possibly being TRBD1 (5 bases). The length of the CDR3 is 18 residues. Germline CDR1 reads SGHDT; CDR2 reads YYEEEE. V shed 4 bases and J shed 2 bases, with 22 bases lying between them. CDR3: CASSHFSGTQGGNQPQHF. For the CDR3, the DNA is TGTGCCAGCAGCCACTTTTCGGGCACACAAGGGGGCAATCAGCCCCAGCATTTT.

The gene calls are TRBV5-8 and TRBJ1-1; D ambiguous. Trimming removed 1 base from V and 4 bases from J, with 8 bases in between. Germline values: CDR1 SGHTS, CDR2 YDEGEE. The CDR3 is 13 residues long. CDR3 sequence (DNA): TGTGCCAGCAGCTTGCCGGGGTCCACTGAAGCTTTCTTT. It is translated as CASSLPGSTEAFF.

This chain connects TRBV7-6 to TRBJ2-7; 12 bases map to TRBD2. The V segment lost 1 base and the J segment 5 bases; nucleotides outside the gene matches: 15. In germline, CDR1 is SGHVS, CDR2 FNYEAQ. This CDR3 comprises 19 residues. CDR3 region: CASSLGLRASGGEADEQYF. In DNA form, the CDR3 reads TGTGCCAGCAGCTTAGGGTTAAGGGCTAGCGGGGGGGAGGCGGACGAGCAGTACTTC. The variable domain in full, with the rest retrieved from reference TRBV7-6 and TRBJ2-7, is GAGVSQSPRYKVTKRGQDVALRCDPISGHVSLYWYRQALGQGPEFLTYFNYEAQQDKSGLPNDRFSAERPEGSISTLTIQRTEQRDSAMYRCASSLGLRASGGEADEQYFGPGTRLTVT.

V gene TRBV19 combines with J gene TRBJ2-7; 7 bases agree with TRBD1. The CDR3 runs 16 residues. The germline V gene encodes CDR1 LNHDA and CDR2 SQIVND (reference sequence). V was clipped by 5 bases and J by 2 bases; unmatched bases: 12. The DNA for the CDR3 is TGTGCCAGTAGTCCCTTCTCGGGACAGACTACCTACGAGCAGTACTTC. Protein: CASSPFSGQTTYEQYF. Variable domain in full (rest from reference TRBV19 and TRBJ2-7): DGGITQSPKYLFRKEGQNVTLSCEQNLNHDAMYWYRQDPGQGLRLIYYSQIVNDFQKGDIAEGYSVSREKKESFPLTVTSAQKNPTAFYLCASSPFSGQTTYEQYFGPGTRLTVT.

This chain uses TRBV11-2 with TRBJ1-5; D unresolved. Trimming cost V 1 base and J 3 bases, with 16 bases left between them. Germline V gene lookup returns CDR1 SGHAT and CDR2 FQNNGV. The CDR3 spans 17 residues. DNA for the CDR3: TGTGCCAGCAGCTTAGGTAGGAGGTCGGGGAACAATCAGCCCCAGCATTTT. Encoded protein: CASSLGRRSGNNQPQHF.

This rearrangement joins TRBV2 to TRBJ2-6; D gene ambiguous. V shed 0 bases and J shed 2 bases, with 8 bases lying between them. In germline, CDR1 is SNHLY, CDR2 FYNNEI. The CDR3 has 16 residues. The CDR3 loop is CASSEAHGAGANVLTF. The DNA of the CDR3 is TGTGCCAGCAGTGAAGCGCATGGAGCTGGGGCCAACGTCCTGACTTTC.

V gene TRBV19 combines with J gene TRBJ1-4, with D perhaps TRBD1 (6 bases). The CDR3 is 16 amino acids. The germline gives CDR1 LNHDA, CDR2 SQIVND (reference sequence). V lost 4 bases to trimming and J lost 4 bases, with 16 bases between them. The CDR3 nucleotides read TGTGCCAGTAGTAGTAACAGGGCGGATAGTAATGAAAAACTGTTTTTT. Amino acid sequence: CASSSNRADSNEKLFF.

CDR3 DNA: TGTGCCAGCAGCGTCCCCGGACAGGCCGAGGACGAGCAGTACTTC. Its translation is CASSVPGQAEDEQYF. The gene calls are TRBV6-5 and TRBJ2-7; 7 bases agree with TRBD1. Germline V lookup: CDR1 MNHEY, CDR2 SVGAGI. With 6 bases clipped from V and 5 bases from J, the junction kept 13 bases outside the gene matches. The CDR3 loop spans 15 amino acids.

V and J are TRBV5-6 and TRBJ1-2, with a weak D call TRBD1 (5 bases). The V gene lost 3 bases and the J gene lost 6 bases, with 12 bases spanning the gap. CDR3 length: 13 amino acids. The germline V gene encodes CDR1 SGHDT and CDR2 YYEEEE. The CDR3: CASSSDVGHGYTF. The CDR3 nucleotides are TGTGCCAGCAGCTCCGACGTGGGGCATGGCTACACCTTC.

V usage is TRBV12-3 or TRBV12-4 and J usage is TRBJ1-1; no clear D. Trimming left V 7 bases short and J 3 bases short, with 12 bases between. This CDR3 spans 13 amino acids. The CDR3 DNA reads TGTGCCAGCATCGGGGTCAGCCACACTGAAGCTTTCTTT. It is translated as CASIGVSHTEAFF.

The rearrangement links TRBV5-5 to TRBJ2-7; 7 nucleotides match TRBD2. Germline assignment: CDR1 SGHKS and CDR2 YYEKEE (reference sequence). The J segment lost 3 bases and the V segment lost 5 bases, leaving 8 bases of the junction unmatched. The CDR3 extends over 14 amino acids. The CDR3: CASSWDYQLYEQYF. CDR3 bases: TGTGCCAGCAGTTGGGACTACCAGCTCTACGAGCAGTACTTC.

The chain combines TRBV4-1 with TRBJ1-4, with 7 positions matching TRBD1. Germline assignment: CDR1 MGHRA and CDR2 YSYEKL. This CDR3 is 18 amino acids long. V was clipped by 4 bases and J by 2 bases; unmatched bases: 13. The CDR3 DNA is TGCGCCAGCAGCCGGCTCGGGACAGACCTTCTGACTAATGAAAAACTGTTTTTT. It encodes CASSRLGTDLLTNEKLFF.

This chain uses TRBV5-8 with TRBJ1-5; the match to TRBD1 covers 7 bases. V gave up 0 bases and J gave up 2 bases; unmatched junction bases: 11. This CDR3 region has 18 residues. CDR1 SGHTS and CDR2 YDEGEE come from the germline V gene. The CDR3 here is CASSLEGQLFSGNQPQHF. The CDR3 nucleotides are TGTGCCAGCAGCTTGGAGGGACAGCTGTTTTCGGGCAATCAGCCCCAGCATTTT. Drawing the rest from reference TRBV5-8 and TRBJ1-5, the complete variable domain is EAGVTQSPTHLIKTRGQQATLRCSPISGHTSVYWYQQALGLGLQFLLWYDEGEERNRGNFPPRFSGRQFPNYSSELNVNALELEDSALYLCASSLEGQLFSGNQPQHFGDGTRLSIL.

The CDR3 region is CASSSGQSPSYEQYF. In DNA, the CDR3 is TGTGCCAGCAGCTCCGGACAGTCACCCTCCTACGAGCAGTACTTC. The V gene is TRBV9, the J gene TRBJ2-7; possible D gene TRBD1, 6 bases. CDR3 size: 15 residues. Germline V gene sequence: CDR1 SGDLS, CDR2 YYNGEE. V shed 4 bases and J shed 0 bases, with 14 bases lying between them.

V is TRBV30 and J is TRBJ1-6; 8 positions agree with TRBD1. CDR3 length equals 13 residues. Germline trimming cut 3 bases from V and 10 bases from J; bases unmatched to any gene: 5. Germline assignment: CDR1 GTSNPN and CDR2 SVGIG (reference sequence). This CDR3 reads CAWSPTGGSPLHF. The CDR3 DNA sequence: TGTGCCTGGAGCCCCACAGGGGGATCACCCCTCCACTTT.

The chain combines TRBV4-1 with TRBJ1-4; D is uncertain. Trimming shortened V by 6 bases and J by 5 bases, and 13 bases separated the two germline ends. This CDR3 is built from 14 residues. CDR1 is MGHRA and CDR2 is YSYEKL in the germline V gene. The CDR3 bases are TGCGCCAGCAGGGATCAGCGGCGCAATGAAAAACTGTTTTTT. It yields the protein CASRDQRRNEKLFF.

The chain recombines TRBV6-1 with TRBJ1-2; 7 nucleotides align to TRBD1. With V trimmed by 0 bases and J by 8 bases, 6 bases remained unmatched. CDR3 size: 14 residues. CDR1 MNHNS and CDR2 SASEGT come from the germline V gene. CDR3 region: CASSEASQGRGYTF. Written as DNA, the CDR3 is TGTGCCAGCAGTGAAGCTTCACAGGGGAGGGGCTACACCTTC.